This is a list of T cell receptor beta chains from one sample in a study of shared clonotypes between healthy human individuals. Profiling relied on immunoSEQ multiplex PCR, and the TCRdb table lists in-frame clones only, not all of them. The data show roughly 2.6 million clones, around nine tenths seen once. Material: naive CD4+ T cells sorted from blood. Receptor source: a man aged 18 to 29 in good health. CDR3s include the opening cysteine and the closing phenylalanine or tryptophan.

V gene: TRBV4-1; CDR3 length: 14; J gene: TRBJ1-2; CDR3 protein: CASSQVLTGSGYTF
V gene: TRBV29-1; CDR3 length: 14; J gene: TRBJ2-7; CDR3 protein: CSVDSGGKSYEQYF
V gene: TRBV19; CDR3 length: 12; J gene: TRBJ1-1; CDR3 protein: CASSIWNTEAFF
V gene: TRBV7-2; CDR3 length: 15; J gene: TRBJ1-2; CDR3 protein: CASRKASTANYGYTF
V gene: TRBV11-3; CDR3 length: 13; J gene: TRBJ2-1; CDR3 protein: CASSLRSGNEQFF
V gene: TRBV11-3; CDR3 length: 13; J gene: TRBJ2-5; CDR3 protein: CASSLGVKETQYF
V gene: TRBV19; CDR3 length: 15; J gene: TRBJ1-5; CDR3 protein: CASSPPTGIIQPQHF
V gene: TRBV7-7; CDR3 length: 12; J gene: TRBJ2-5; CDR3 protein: CASSSPSETQYF
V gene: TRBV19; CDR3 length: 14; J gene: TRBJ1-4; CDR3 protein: CASSAGQNNEKLFF
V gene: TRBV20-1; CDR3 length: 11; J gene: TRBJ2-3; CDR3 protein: CSATPSDTQYF
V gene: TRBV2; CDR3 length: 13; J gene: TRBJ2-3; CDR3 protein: CASSDRFQDTQYF
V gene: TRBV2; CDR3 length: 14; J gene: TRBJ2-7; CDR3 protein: CASRQTPGSGEQYF
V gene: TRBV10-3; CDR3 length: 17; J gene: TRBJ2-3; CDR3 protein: CAISESGRLAGGDTQYF
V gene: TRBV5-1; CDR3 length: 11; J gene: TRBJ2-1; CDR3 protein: CASSLVDEQFF
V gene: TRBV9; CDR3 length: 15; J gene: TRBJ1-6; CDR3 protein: CASSPSDRNDSPLHF
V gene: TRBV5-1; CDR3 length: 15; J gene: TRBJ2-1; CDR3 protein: CASSSSGASYNEQFF
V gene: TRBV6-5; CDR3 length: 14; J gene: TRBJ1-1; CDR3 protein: CASSPREGKAEAFF
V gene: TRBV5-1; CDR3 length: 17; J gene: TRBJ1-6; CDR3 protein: CASSSTGVSSYNSPLHF
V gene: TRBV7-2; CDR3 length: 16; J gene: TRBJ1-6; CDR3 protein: CASSLVTGLENSPLHF
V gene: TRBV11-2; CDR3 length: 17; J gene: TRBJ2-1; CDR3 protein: CASSDQGLSSSYNEQFF
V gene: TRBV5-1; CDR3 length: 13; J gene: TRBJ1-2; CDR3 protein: CASSLGSGEGYTF
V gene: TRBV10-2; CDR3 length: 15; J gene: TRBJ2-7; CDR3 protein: CASRALGGRADEQYF
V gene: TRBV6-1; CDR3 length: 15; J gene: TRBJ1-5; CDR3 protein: CASSVIGGSNQPQHF
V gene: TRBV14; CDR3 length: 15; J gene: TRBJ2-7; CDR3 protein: CASSHSRENIHEQYF
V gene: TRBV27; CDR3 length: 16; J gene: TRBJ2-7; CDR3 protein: CASSPLPQRSSYEQYF
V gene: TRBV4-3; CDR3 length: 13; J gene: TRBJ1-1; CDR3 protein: CASSQDPLQAAFF
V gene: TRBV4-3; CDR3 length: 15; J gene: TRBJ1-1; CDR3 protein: CASSQEADRNTEAFF
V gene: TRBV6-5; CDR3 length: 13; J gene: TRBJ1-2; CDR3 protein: CASRRGAGYGYTF
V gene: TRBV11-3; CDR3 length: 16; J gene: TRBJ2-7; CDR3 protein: CASSHLSTASSYEQYF
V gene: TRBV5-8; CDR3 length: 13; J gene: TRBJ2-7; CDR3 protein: CASRSLLAYEQYF
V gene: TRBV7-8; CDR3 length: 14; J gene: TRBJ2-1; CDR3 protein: CASSAGGSYNEQFF
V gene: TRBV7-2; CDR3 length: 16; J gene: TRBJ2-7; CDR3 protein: CASSPPRLAGTYEQYF
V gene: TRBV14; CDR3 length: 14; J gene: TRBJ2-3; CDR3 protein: CASSQESGMAPYFF
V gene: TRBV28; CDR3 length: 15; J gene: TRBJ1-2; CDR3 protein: CASSFWTGPNYGYTF
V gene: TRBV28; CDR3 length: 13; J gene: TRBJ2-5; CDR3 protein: CASSSSTPGTQYF
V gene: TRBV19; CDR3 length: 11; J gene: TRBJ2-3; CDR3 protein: CASKTAGTQYF
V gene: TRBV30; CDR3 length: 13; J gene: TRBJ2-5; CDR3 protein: CAWSAGYQETQYF
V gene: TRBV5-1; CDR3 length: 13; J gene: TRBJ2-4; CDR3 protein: CATRVGVGNIQYF
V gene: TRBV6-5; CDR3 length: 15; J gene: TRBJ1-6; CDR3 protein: CASRTVAGVNSPLHF
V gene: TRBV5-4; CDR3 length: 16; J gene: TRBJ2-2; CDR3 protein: CASSQGQGVTTGELFF